What follows are 19 T cell receptor beta chains derived from one specimen sequenced in a study of shared clonotypes between healthy human individuals. Clones were read by immunoSEQ multiplex PCR, and TCRdb kept only the in-frame ones, dropping some. Counted here are some 1 million clones, roughly 80% occurring once; the ten biggest clones make up approximately 1.3%. Sequencing used memory CD4+ T cells sorted from blood. Subset meaning: CD45RA-negative fraction. The origin of the receptors is a young man in good health.

The chain couples TRBV7-2 to TRBJ1-1; a weak D match, TRBD1 (5 bases). The V and J ends lost 1 base and 5 bases respectively, with 11 bases between them. Germline lookup yields CDR1 SGHTA and CDR2 FQGNSA. The length of the CDR3 is 14 residues. The DNA for the CDR3 is TGTGCCAGCAGCTTAGGTATGGGGGGTACTGAAGCTTTCTTT. Translating it yields CASSLGMGGTEAFF.

The chain employs TRBV5-8 and TRBJ2-5, with TRBD1 identical over 9 bases. Germline V lookup: CDR1 SGHTS, CDR2 YDEGEE. There are 14 residues in the CDR3. Germline trimming cut 3 bases from V and 4 bases from J; bases unmatched to any gene: 4. The CDR3 is CASSSGQGIETQYF. CDR3 nucleotides: TGTGCCAGCAGCTCAGGACAGGGGATAGAGACCCAGTACTTC. The complete variable domain, with remaining parts taken from reference TRBV5-8 and TRBJ2-5, reads EAGVTQSPTHLIKTRGQQATLRCSPISGHTSVYWYQQALGLGLQFLLWYDEGEERNRGNFPPRFSGRQFPNYSSELNVNALELEDSALYLCASSSGQGIETQYFGPGTRLLVL.

V and J are TRBV5-4 and TRBJ2-5, with D maybe TRBD1 (5 bases). Germline V gene data show CDR1 as SGHNT and CDR2 as YYREEE (reference sequence). Trimming left V 0 bases short and J 7 bases short, with 19 bases between. The CDR3 runs to 16 residues. The CDR3 coding sequence is TGTGCCAGCAGCTTGGCACAGGATGGATCTCGAAGGACCCAGTACTTC. It specifies CASSLAQDGSRRTQYF.

CDR3 protein: CASSLEASGGYEQYF. The CDR3, as DNA: TGTGCCAGCAGTTTGGAGGCTAGCGGGGGCTACGAGCAGTACTTC. The chain is built from TRBV27 and TRBJ2-7; TRBD2 agrees at 10 bases. Germline CDR1 and CDR2: MNHEY and SMNVEV (reference sequence). The CDR3 runs 15 residues. With V trimmed by 3 bases and J by 3 bases, 5 bases remained unmatched.

A note on this clone: A junction boundary mismatches the germline segment, possibly from a read error. The rearrangement uses TRBV6-5 and TRBJ2-3, with D perhaps matching TRBD1 or TRBD2 (5 bases each). The CDR3 has 14 residues. The germline CDR1 and CDR2 sequences are MNHEY and SVGAGI. For the CDR3, the DNA is TGTGCCAGCAGTTCTTCTACCTCGGACTGGGGCAAAACATTT. This translates into CASSSSTSDWGKTF.

This chain links TRBV5-4 with TRBJ1-1; tentative D call: TRBD1 (5 bases). Trimming left V 3 bases short and J 6 bases short, with 12 bases between. Germline V CDR1 and CDR2: SGHNT, YYREEE (reference sequence). The CDR3 is made up of 13 amino acids. The CDR3 protein is CASSSTAFAEAFF. In DNA form, the CDR3 reads TGTGCCAGCAGCTCGACAGCGTTCGCTGAAGCTTTCTTT.

The sample holds one count of this clone. The chain recombines TRBV21-1 with TRBJ1-1; the DNA was not used to check the table's D call, TRBD1. TRBV21-1 is flagged as a pseudogene. The CDR3 runs to 15 residues. The CDR3 DNA is TGTGCCAGCAGCTCTAAAGGGGCCGAGCACACTGAAGCTTTCTTT. It codes for CASSSKGAEHTEAFF.

This clone was observed a single time. V gene TRBV30 combines with J gene TRBJ1-3, with 9 bases that match TRBD1. The CDR3 extends over 14 amino acids. CDR1 is GTSNPN, CDR2 SVGIG, per germline (reference sequence). Trimming took 5 bases from V and 2 from J; bases not matched to a gene: 4. This CDR3 reads CAWGDRVTGNTIYF. For the CDR3, the DNA is TGTGCCTGGGGGGACAGGGTCACTGGAAACACCATATATTTT.

The gene calls are TRBV10-3 and TRBJ1-2; D is perhaps TRBD1 (5 bases). Trimming removed 8 bases from V and 1 base from J, with 5 bases in between. Germline V CDR1 and CDR2: ENHRY, SYGVKD. The CDR3 runs to 11 residues. This chain's CDR3 is CAIQGNYGYTF. CDR3 coding DNA: TGTGCCATCCAGGGTAACTATGGCTACACCTTC.

This clone occurred once. The chain couples TRBV30 to TRBJ1-2, with no clear D. V gave up 3 bases and J gave up 3 bases, with 8 bases separating them. From germline, CDR1 is GTSNPN and CDR2 SVGIG (reference sequence). The CDR3 contains 12 residues. Here the CDR3 DNA reads TGTGCCTGGAGCCAGAGCGACTATGGCTACACCTTC. This gives the protein CAWSQSDYGYTF. The variable domain in full, with the rest retrieved from reference TRBV30 and TRBJ1-2, is SQTIHQWPATLVQPVGSPLSLECTVEGTSNPNLYWYRQAAGRGLQLLFYSVGIGQISSEVPQNLSASRPQDRQFILSSKKLLLSDSGFYLCAWSQSDYGYTFGSGTRLTVV.

The V and J genes are TRBV4-2 and TRBJ2-1; D perhaps matches TRBD2 (7 bases). The CDR3 consists of 13 residues. The germline V gene has CDR1 LGHNA and CDR2 YNFKEQ. V was trimmed by 2 bases and J by 8 bases, leaving 10 bases between them. The chain's CDR3 is CASSQRGAYEQFF. The CDR3 DNA reads as TGTGCCAGCAGCCAACGGGGGGCCTATGAGCAGTTCTTC.

The table lists this clone with a few counts. This rearrangement joins TRBV27 to TRBJ1-6, with a possible D match to TRBD1 (5 bases). Trimming cost V 4 bases and J 10 bases, with 14 bases left between them. This CDR3 has 14 residues. Germline loops: CDR1 MNHEY, CDR2 SMNVEV (reference sequence). CDR3 in DNA: TGTGCCAGCAGTTACCAGGGTGCGCGGTCACCCCTCCACTTT. It encodes CASSYQGARSPLHF.

The rearrangement uses TRBV27 and TRBJ1-6; 7 positions agree with TRBD1. V shed 4 bases, J shed 5 bases, and the junction held 5 bases outside the gene matches. The CDR3 covers 15 residues. CDR1 is MNHEY and CDR2 is SMNVEV in the germline V gene (reference sequence). The CDR3 DNA reads TGTGCCAGCAGTTCCTCCGGGACAGATAATTCACCCCTCCACTTT. The encoded protein is CASSSSGTDNSPLHF.

The chain recombines TRBV11-3 with TRBJ2-3; D is perhaps TRBD2 (5 bases). This CDR3 contains 18 residues. In germline, CDR1 is SGHNT, CDR2 YENEEA. The ends were cut back, 5 bases at V and 0 bases at J, with 21 bases in the middle. CDR3 DNA: TGTGCCAGCAGCCCGAAGCTGGTCGGGGAATCTAGCACAGATACGCAGTATTTT. Residues: CASSPKLVGESSTDTQYF.

The rearrangement uses TRBV28 and TRBJ1-4; 8 bases fit TRBD1. The CDR3 is 19 residues long. J gave up 8 bases and V 6 bases, and 23 bases lay outside the gene matches. CDR1 is MDHEN and CDR2 is SYDVKM in the germline V gene. The DNA for the CDR3 is TGTGCCAGCAGGTCCAGCCGCAGGGGGCCATTGGTAGTAGGGGAAAAACTGTTTTTT. This translates into CASRSSRRGPLVVGEKLFF.

This chain connects TRBV5-1 to TRBJ2-5; 8 bases are a match to TRBD1. Germline V CDR1 and CDR2: SGHRS, YFSETQ. With V trimmed by 3 bases and J by 5 bases, 9 bases remained unmatched. The CDR3 totals 15 residues. The CDR3, as DNA: TGCGCCAGCAGCTGGGGACAGGTATCTCAGGAGACCCAGTACTTC. Protein product: CASSWGQVSQETQYF.

CDR3 amino acids: CASSLEGYQHEKLFF. In DNA, the CDR3 is TGTGCCAGCAGCTTAGAAGGCTATCAGCATGAAAAACTGTTTTTT. The chain is built from TRBV7-2 and TRBJ1-4, with D unresolved. The germline V and J ends were trimmed by 1 base and 6 bases, with 12 bases remaining between them. Germline CDR1 reads SGHTA; CDR2 reads FQGNSA. The length of the CDR3 is 15 residues.

This chain connects TRBV15 to TRBJ2-3; TRBD2 matches 10 bases. J was trimmed by 6 bases and V by 1 base; bases with no gene match: 13. This CDR3 is built from 18 residues. The germline V gene has CDR1 LNHNV and CDR2 YYDKDF (reference sequence). As DNA, the CDR3 is TGTGCCACCAGCAGAGTCCGCAGCACTAGCGGGGAACGTGATACGCAGTATTTT. Translated: CATSRVRSTSGERDTQYF.

J is TRBJ1-5 and V is TRBV19, with D perhaps TRBD1 (6 bases). The CDR3 spans 15 residues. Trimming took off 5 bases at V and 4 bases at J, with 15 bases between the two ends. CDR1 is LNHDA, CDR2 SQIVND, per germline (reference sequence). CDR3: CASSPGGAGNQPQHF. As DNA, the CDR3 is TGTGCCAGTAGTCCTGGGGGGGCAGGGAATCAGCCCCAGCATTTT.